This TCR beta chain was sequenced for a study of breast tumors, draining lymph nodes, adjacent tissues. General study points: The lymph node origin of tumor T cells was framed as consistent with a hypothesis, not demonstrated. Tumors had less TCR diversity than lymph nodes, more than nontumor tissue. Luminal-like breast cancer showed significantly higher tumor–nontumor repertoire similarity than basal-like. Findings are consistent with lymph node origin and intratumoral expansion of most tumor T cells.

Via MiXCR, TCRdb re-called the multiplex PCR reads, giving one row per CDR3 protein. Seen here are about 35,000 distinct CDR3 sequences, around 35% observed once, and the top ten hold approximately 11%. This CDR3 is built from 15 residues. The ends lost 5 bases at V and 4 bases at J; junction bases unmatched: 4. Germline V CDR1 and CDR2: SGHAT, FQNNGV. Details on this clonotype: Its antigen is unknown.

This chain uses TRBV11-2 with TRBJ2-3, with 12 bases aligning to TRBD2. The sequencing input was breast tumor tissue. The receptor was isolated from a female donor with breast cancer. Some clones in this sample may be carry-over from other donors' samples. The CDR3 nucleotides are TGTGCCAGCAGCCTAGCGGGAGGGGCGGCAGATACGCAGTATTTT. Translation: CASSLAGGAADTQYF.